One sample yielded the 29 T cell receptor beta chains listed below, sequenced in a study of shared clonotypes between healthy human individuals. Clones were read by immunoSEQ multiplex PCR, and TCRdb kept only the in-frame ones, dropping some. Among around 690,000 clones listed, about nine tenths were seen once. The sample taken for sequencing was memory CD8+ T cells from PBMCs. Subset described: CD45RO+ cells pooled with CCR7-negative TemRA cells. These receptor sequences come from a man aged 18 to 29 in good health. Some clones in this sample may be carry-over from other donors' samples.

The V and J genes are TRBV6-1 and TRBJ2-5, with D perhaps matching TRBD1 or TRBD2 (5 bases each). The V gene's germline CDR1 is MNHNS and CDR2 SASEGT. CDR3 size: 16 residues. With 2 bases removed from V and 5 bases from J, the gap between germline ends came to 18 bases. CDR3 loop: CASSEWGMGLGETQYF. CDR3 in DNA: TGTGCCAGCAGTGAATGGGGGATGGGATTAGGGGAGACCCAGTACTTC.

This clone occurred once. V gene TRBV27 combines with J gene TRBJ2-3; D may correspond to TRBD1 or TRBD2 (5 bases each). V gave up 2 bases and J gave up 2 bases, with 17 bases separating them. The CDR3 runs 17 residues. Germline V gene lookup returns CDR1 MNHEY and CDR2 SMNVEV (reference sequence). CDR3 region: CASSLNGPTGPTDTQYF. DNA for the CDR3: TGTGCCAGCAGTTTAAACGGTCCCACGGGACCCACAGATACGCAGTATTTT.

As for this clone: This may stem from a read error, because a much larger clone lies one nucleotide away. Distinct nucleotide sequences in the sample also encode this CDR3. The CDR3 is CASSLAGGTGELFF. CDR3 nucleotides: TGTGCCAGCAGCCTAGCGGGAGGTACCGGGGAGCTGTTTTTT. V gene TRBV27 combines with J gene TRBJ2-2, with 11 bases that match TRBD2. Germline V gene sequence: CDR1 MNHEY, CDR2 SMNVEV (reference sequence). The CDR3 spans 14 residues. With V trimmed by 6 bases and J by 5 bases, 2 bases remained unmatched.

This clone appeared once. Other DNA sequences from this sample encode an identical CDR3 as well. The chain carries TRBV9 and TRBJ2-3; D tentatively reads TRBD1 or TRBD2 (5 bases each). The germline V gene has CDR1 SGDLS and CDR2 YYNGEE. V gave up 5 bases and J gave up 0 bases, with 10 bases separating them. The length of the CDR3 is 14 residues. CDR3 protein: CASSVWGSTDTQYF. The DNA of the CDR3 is TGTGCCAGCAGTGTATGGGGGAGCACAGATACGCAGTATTTT.

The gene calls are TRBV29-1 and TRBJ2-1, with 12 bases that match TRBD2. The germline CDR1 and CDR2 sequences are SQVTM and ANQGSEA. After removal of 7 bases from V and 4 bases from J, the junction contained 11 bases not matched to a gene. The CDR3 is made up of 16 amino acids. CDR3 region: CSDFGLAGGLYNEQFF. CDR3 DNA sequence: TGCAGCGATTTTGGCCTAGCGGGAGGGCTATACAATGAGCAGTTCTTC.

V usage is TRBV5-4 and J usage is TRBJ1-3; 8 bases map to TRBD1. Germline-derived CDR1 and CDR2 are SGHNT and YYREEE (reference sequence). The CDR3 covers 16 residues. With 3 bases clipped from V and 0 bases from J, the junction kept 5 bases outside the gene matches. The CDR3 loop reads CASSSDRETSGNTIYF. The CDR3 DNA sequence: TGTGCCAGCAGCTCGGACAGGGAAACCTCTGGAAACACCATATATTTT.

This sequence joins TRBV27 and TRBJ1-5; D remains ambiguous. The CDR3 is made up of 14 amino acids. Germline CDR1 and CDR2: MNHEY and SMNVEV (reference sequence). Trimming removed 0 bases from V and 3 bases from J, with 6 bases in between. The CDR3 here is CASSLSAINQPQHF. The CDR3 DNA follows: TGTGCCAGCAGTTTATCTGCTATCAATCAGCCCCAGCATTTT.

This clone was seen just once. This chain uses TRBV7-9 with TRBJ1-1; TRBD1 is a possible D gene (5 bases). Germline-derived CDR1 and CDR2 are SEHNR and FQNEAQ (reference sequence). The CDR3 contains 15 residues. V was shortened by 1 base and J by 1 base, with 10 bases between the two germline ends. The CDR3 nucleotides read TGTGCCAGCAGCTTAGGCGGGACCCCGAACACTGAAGCTTTCTTT. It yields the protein CASSLGGTPNTEAFF.

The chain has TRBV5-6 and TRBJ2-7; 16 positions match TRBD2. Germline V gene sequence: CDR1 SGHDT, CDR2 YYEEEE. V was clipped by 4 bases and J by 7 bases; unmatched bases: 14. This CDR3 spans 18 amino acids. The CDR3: CASSQPGLAGGPSREQYF. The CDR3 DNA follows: TGTGCCAGCAGCCAGCCGGGACTAGCGGGAGGGCCCTCGAGGGAGCAGTACTTC.

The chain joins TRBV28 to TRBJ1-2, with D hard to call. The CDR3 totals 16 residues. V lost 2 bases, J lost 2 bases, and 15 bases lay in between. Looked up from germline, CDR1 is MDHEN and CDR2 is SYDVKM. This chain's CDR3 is CASSLIGRDGNYGYTF. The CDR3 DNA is TGTGCCAGCAGTTTAATCGGTCGCGACGGAAACTATGGCTACACCTTC.

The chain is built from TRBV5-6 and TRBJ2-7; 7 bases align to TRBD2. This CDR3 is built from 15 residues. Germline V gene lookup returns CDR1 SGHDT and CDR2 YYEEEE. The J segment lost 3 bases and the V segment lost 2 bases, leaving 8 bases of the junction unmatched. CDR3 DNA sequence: TGTGCCAGCAGCTTTGGGCTAGCGGCCAACTACGAGCAGTACTTC. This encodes CASSFGLAANYEQYF.

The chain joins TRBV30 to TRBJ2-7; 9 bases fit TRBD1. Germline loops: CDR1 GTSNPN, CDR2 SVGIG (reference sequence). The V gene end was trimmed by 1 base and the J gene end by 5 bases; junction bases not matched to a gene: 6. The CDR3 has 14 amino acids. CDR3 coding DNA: TGTGCCTGGAGTGGTGGACAGGGGCTCAACGAGCAGTACTTC. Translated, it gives CAWSGGQGLNEQYF.

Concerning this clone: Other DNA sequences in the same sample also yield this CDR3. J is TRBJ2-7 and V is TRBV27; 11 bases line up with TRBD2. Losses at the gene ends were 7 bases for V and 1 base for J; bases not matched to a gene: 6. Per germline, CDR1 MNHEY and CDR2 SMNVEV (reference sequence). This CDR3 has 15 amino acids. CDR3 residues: CASTPGTSGSYEQYF. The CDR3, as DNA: TGTGCCAGCACCCCAGGGACTAGCGGATCCTACGAGCAGTACTTC.

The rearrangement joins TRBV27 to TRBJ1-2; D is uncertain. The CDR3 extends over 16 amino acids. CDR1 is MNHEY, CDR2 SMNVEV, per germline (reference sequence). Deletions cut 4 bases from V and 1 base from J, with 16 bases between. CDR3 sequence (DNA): TGTGCCAGCAGTTCTACCCCCCCCGGCGTTAACTATGGCTACACCTTC. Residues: CASSSTPPGVNYGYTF.

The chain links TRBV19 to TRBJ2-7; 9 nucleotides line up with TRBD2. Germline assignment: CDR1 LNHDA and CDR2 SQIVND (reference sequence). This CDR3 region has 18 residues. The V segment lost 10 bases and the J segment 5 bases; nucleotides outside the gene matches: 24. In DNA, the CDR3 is TGTGCCACATCACCGGGACATAATACCGGGACTAGCCTCGACGAGCAGTACTTC. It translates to CATSPGHNTGTSLDEQYF.

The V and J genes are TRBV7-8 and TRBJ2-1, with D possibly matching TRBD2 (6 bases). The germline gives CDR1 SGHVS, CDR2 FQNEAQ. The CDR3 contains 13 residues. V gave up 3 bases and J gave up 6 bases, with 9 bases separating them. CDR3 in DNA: TGTGCCAGCAGCTTGGACTACAGCAATGAGCAGTTCTTC. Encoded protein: CASSLDYSNEQFF.

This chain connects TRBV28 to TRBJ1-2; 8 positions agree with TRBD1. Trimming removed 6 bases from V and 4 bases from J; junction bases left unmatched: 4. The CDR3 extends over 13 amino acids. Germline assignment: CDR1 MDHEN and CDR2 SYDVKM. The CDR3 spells CASRKQGVYGYTF. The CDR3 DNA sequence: TGTGCCAGCAGGAAACAGGGGGTCTATGGCTACACCTTC.

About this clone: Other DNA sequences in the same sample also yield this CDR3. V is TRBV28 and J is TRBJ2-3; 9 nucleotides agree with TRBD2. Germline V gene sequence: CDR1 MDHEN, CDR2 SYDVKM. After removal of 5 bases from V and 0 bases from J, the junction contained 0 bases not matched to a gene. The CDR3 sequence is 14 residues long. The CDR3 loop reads CASSLAGSTDTQYF. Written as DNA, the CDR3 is TGTGCCAGCAGTCTAGCGGGAAGCACAGATACGCAGTATTTT.

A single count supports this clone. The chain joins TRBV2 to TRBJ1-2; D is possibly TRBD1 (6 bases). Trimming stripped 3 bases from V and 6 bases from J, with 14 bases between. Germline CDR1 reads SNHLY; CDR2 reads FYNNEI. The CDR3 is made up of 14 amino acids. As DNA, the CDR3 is TGTGCCAGCAGTGAGGTACAGGGACGAGATGGCTACACCTTC. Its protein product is CASSEVQGRDGYTF.

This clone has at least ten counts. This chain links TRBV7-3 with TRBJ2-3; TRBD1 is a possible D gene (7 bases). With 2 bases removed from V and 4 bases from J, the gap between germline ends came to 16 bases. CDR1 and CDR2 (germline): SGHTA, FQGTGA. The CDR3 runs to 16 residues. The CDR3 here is CASSLEAVRGADTQYF. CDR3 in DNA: TGTGCCAGCAGCTTAGAGGCGGTCAGGGGGGCAGATACGCAGTATTTT.

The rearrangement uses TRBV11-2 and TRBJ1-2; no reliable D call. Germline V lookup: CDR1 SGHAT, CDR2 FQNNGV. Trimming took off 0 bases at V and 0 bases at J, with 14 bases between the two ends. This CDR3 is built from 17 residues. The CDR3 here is CASSLDSQRRPNYGYTF. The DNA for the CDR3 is TGTGCCAGCAGCTTAGATTCTCAGCGCAGACCTAACTATGGCTACACCTTC.

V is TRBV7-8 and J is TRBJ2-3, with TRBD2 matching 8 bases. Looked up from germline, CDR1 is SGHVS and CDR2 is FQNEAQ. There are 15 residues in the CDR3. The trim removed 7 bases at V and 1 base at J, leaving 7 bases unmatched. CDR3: CASKSLAGGTDTQYF. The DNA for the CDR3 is TGTGCCAGCAAGTCCCTAGCGGGTGGCACAGATACGCAGTATTTT. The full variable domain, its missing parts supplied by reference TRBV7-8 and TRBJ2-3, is GAGVSQSPRYKVAKRGQDVALRCDPISGHVSLFWYQQALGQGPEFLTYFQNEAQLDKSGLPSDRFFAERPEGSVSTLKIQRTQQEDSAVYLCASKSLAGGTDTQYFGPGTRLTVL.

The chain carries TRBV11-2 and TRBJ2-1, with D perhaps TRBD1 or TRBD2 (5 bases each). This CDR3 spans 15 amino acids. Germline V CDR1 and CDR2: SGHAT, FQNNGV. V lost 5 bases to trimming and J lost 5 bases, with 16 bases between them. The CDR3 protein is CASSLLGVDHNEQFF. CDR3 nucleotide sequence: TGTGCCAGCAGCCTCCTGGGGGTAGACCACAATGAGCAGTTCTTC.

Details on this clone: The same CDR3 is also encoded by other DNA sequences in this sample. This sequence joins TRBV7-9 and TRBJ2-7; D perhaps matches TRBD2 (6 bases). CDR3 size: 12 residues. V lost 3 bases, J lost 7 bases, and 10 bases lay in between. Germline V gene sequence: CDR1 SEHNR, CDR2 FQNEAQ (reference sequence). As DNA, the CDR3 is TGTGCCAGCAGCTTGGGGCGGGGTGAGCAGTACTTC. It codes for CASSLGRGEQYF. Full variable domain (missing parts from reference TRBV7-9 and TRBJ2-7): DTGVSQNPRHKITKRGQNVTFRCDPISEHNRLYWYRQTLGQGPEFLTYFQNEAQLEKSRLLSDRFSAERPKGSFSTLEIQRTEQGDSAMYLCASSLGRGEQYFGPGTRLTVT.

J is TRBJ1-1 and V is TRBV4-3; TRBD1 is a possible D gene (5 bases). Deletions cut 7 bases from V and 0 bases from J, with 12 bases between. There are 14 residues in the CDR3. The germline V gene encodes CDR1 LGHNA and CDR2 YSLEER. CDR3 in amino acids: CASTMGRLNTEAFF. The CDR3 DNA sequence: TGCGCCAGCACCATGGGACGGTTGAACACTGAAGCTTTCTTT.

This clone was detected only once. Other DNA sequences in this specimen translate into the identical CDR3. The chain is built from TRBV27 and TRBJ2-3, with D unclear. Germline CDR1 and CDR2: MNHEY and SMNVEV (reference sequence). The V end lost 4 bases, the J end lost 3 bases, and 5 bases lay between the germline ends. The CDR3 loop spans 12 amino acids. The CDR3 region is CASSSRTDTQYF. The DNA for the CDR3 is TGTGCCAGCAGTTCCCGAACAGATACGCAGTATTTT.

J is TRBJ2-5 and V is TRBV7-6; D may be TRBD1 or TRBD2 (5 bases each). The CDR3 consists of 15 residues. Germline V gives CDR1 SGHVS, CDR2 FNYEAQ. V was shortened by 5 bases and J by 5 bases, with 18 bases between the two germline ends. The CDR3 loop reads CASSPSGPYGETQYF. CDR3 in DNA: TGTGCCAGCAGCCCATCGGGACCCTACGGGGAGACCCAGTACTTC.

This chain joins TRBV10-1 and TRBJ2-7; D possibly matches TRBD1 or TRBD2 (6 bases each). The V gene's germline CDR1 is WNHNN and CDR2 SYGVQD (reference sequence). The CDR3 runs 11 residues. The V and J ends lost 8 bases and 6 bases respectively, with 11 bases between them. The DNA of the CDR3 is TGCGCCAGCTCCGGGGGCCTCGAGCAGTACTTC. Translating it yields CASSGGLEQYF.

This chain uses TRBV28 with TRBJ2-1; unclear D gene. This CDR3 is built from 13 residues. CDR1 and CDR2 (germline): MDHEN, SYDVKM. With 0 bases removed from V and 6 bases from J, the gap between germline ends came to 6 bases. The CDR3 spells CASSLWLGNEQFF. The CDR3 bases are TGTGCCAGCAGTTTATGGCTCGGCAATGAGCAGTTCTTC.